This T cell receptor beta chain stems from a study of PD-1 blockade in classical Hodgkin lymphoma. Findings and limits, study-wide: Reports indicated that newly diagnosed patients had lower baseline TCR diversity than healthy donors did.

As for this clone: Its cognate antigen is unknown.

Each of the patients experienced relapse following autologous stem cell transplantation, and their brentuximab vedotin exposure differed. Magnetic negative selection was used to purify CD4+ T cells from PBMCs that had been thawed. Profiling relied on immunoSEQ multiplex PCR, and the TCRdb table lists in-frame clones only, not all of them. The data contain tens of thousands of clones, 84% of them singletons. There are 15 residues in the CDR3. Trimming stripped 2 bases from V and 4 bases from J, with 14 bases between. The germline V gene encodes CDR1 SGDLS and CDR2 YYNGEE. The clonotype comes from a human donor with classical Hodgkin lymphoma. The specimen was CD4+ T cells from blood, collected at baseline. The rearrangement joins TRBV9 to TRBJ2-3; no clear D gene. The CDR3 coding sequence is TGTGCCAGCAGCGTGTCGAGCCTTACGTCAGATACGCAGTATTTT. Amino acid sequence: CASSVSSLTSDTQYF.